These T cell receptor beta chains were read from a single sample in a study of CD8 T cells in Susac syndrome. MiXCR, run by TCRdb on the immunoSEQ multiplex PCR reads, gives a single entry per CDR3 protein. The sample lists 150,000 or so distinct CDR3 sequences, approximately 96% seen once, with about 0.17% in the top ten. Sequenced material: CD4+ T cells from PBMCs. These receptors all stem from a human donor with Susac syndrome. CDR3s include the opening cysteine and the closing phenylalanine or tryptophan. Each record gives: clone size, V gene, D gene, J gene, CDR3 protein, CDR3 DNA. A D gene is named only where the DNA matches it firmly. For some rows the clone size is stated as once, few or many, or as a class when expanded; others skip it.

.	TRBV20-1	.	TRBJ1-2	CSARDTWGSYGYTF	TGCAGTGCTAGAGACACCTGGGGCTCCTATGGCTACACCTTC
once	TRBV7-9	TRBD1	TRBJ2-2	CASSVGQGGGELFF	TGTGCCAGCAGCGTCGGACAGGGCGGCGGGGAGCTGTTTTTT
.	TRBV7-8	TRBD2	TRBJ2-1	CASSLEQTSGGAFEQFF	TGTGCCAGCAGCTTAGAGCAGACTAGCGGGGGGGCTTTTGAGCAGTTCTTC
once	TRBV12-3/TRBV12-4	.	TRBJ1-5	CASSLGREHPQHF	TGTGCCAGCAGTTTGGGCAGGGAGCACCCCCAGCATTTT
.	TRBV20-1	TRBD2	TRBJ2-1	CSARGGGTSGANEQFF	TGCAGTGCTAGAGGGGGCGGGACTAGCGGAGCTAATGAGCAGTTCTTC
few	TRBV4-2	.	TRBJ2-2	CASSQLTNTGELFF	TGTGCCAGCAGCCAACTTACAAACACCGGGGAGCTGTTTTTT
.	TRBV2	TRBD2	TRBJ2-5	CASRLSGVNLETQYF	TGTGCCAGCAGACTCAGCGGGGTCAATCTGGAGACCCAGTACTTC
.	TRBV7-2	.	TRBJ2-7	CASSLSGDYEQYF	TGTGCCAGCAGCTTAAGTGGGGACTACGAGCAGTACTTC
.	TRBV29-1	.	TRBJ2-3	CSAGNTDTQYF	TGCAGCGCGGGGAACACAGATACGCAGTATTTT
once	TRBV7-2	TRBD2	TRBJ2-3	CASSLFVGGAVTDTQYF	TGTGCCAGCAGCTTATTTGTCGGGGGGGCTGTCACAGATACGCAGTATTTT
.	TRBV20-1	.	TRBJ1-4	CSARDPWAAPTREKLFF	TGCAGTGCTAGAGATCCCTGGGCAGCTCCGACCCGAGAAAAACTGTTTTTT
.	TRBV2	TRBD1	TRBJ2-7	CASSRDRAYEQYF	TGTGCCAGCAGCCGGGACAGGGCCTACGAGCAGTACTTC
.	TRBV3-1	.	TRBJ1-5	CASSHPLVGPQHF	TGTGCCAGCAGCCACCCCCTCGTGGGGCCCCAGCATTTT
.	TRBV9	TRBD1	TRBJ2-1	CASSVARGQGGNEQFF	TGTGCCAGCAGCGTAGCTCGGGGACAGGGAGGCAATGAGCAGTTCTTC
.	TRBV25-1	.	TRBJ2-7	CASSEQQYEQYF	TGTGCCAGCAGTGAACAGCAGTACGAGCAGTACTTC
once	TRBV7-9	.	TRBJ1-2	CASSLVGPGGYTF	TGTGCCAGCAGCTTAGTCGGGCCTGGCGGCTACACCTTC
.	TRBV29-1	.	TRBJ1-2	CSVEQGMGYTF	TGCAGCGTTGAACAGGGTATGGGCTACACCTTC
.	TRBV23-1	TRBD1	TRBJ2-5	CASPSHRGLRQETQYF	TGCGCCAGCCCGTCCCACAGGGGGTTGAGGCAAGAGACCCAGTACTTC
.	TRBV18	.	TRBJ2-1	CASSHFHPSSSYNEQFF	TGTGCCAGCTCCCATTTCCACCCCTCCAGCTCCTACAATGAGCAGTTCTTC
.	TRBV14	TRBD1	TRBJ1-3	CASSPFTGGRNTIYF	TGTGCCAGCAGCCCCTTTACAGGGGGCCGAAACACCATATATTTT
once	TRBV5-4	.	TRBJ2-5	CASSFPPQETQYF	TGTGCCAGCAGCTTCCCGCCCCAAGAGACCCAGTACTTC
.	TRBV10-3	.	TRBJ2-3	CAIAGSSTDTQYF	TGTGCCATCGCAGGGAGTAGCACAGATACGCAGTATTTT
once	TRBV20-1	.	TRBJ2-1	CSLPGAYNEQFF	TGCAGCCTCCCCGGTGCCTACAATGAGCAGTTCTTC
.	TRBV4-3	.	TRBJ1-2	CASSQQGYYGYTF	TGCGCCAGCAGCCAACAGGGGTACTATGGCTACACCTTC
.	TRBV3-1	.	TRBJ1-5	CASSQFKGSNQPQHF	TGTGCCAGCAGCCAGTTCAAGGGGAGCAATCAGCCCCAGCATTTT
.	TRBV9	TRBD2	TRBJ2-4	CASSEQAGAAKNIQYF	TGTGCCAGCAGCGAGCAAGCGGGAGCGGCCAAAAACATTCAGTACTTC
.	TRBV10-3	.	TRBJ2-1	CAISSTGNEQFF	TGTGCCATCAGTTCAACGGGGAATGAGCAGTTCTTC